A few counts support the clone carrying this TCR beta chain. Its cognate antigen is unknown. Primers for the PCR totalled 60 Vbeta and 13 Jbeta. TCRdb's table, derived via immunoSEQ multiplex PCR, lists solely in-frame clones and lacks some. The sample carries 150,000 to 200,000 clones, over 9.5% recorded once. The data originate from a study of cytomegalovirus exposure and HLA in healthy donors. V shed 5 bases, J shed 8 bases, and the junction held 3 bases outside the gene matches. From germline, CDR1 is MNHNY and CDR2 SVGAGI (reference sequence). The CDR3 has 12 residues. Study-level points and caveats: About 87% or about 30% of the time was how often most TCR beta V segments were productive, according to an earlier analysis. Later on, an analysis showed TCR association rates differing by HLA locus, with DRB1 the most and HLA-C the fewest. Clonal expansion, a later analysis showed, was greater in HLA-associated TCR beta chains than in equally common others. It was 164 TCR beta chains that were listed as cytomegalovirus-associated.

The TCR sequence derives from a man aged 50-60 years in good health and CMV-seropositive. This sequence joins TRBV6-6 and TRBJ1-2; 9 bases are shared with TRBD1. The specimen sequenced was PBMCs. The CDR3 sequence is CASSEDRGGYTF. The CDR3, as DNA: TGTGCCAGCAGTGAGGACAGGGGCGGCTACACCTTC.